The 17 T cell receptor beta chains presented below share a single source sample, sequenced in a study of blood T cell repertoires in COVID-19. The data were produced by immunoSEQ multiplex PCR, yet TCRdb's version contains in-frame clones alone and is incomplete. The sample holds approximately 140,000 clones, around 91% seen once. The sample was peripheral blood. The receptor source for this set is a man aged 18 to 35 with COVID-19, enrolled during active disease.

The sample holds a few counts of this clone. J is TRBJ2-6 and V is TRBV7-3, with 9 bases identical to TRBD1. The V gene end was trimmed by 3 bases and the J gene end by 0 bases; junction bases not matched to a gene: 6. Germline CDR1 is SGHTA and CDR2 is FQGTGA. The CDR3 runs to 18 residues. The CDR3 region is CASSLGQGLSSGANVLTF. For the CDR3, the DNA is TGTGCCAGCAGCTTGGGACAGGGCCTCAGCTCTGGGGCCAACGTCCTGACTTTC.

This rearrangement joins TRBV5-6 to TRBJ1-5; no clear D gene. The CDR3 is 15 residues long. Germline V gene data show CDR1 as SGHDT and CDR2 as YYEEEE. The V end lost 0 bases, the J end lost 2 bases, and 9 bases lay between the germline ends. The CDR3 sequence is CASSLGGLGNQPQHF. The CDR3, as DNA: TGTGCCAGCAGCTTGGGAGGGCTGGGCAATCAGCCCCAGCATTTT.

The chain uses TRBV10-3 and TRBJ2-1; TRBD2 might be the D (5 bases). V lost 0 bases and J 7 bases, leaving 10 bases between the germline ends. The CDR3 contains 14 residues. Per the germline V gene, CDR1 is ENHRY and CDR2 is SYGVKD. CDR3 DNA: TGTGCCATCAGTGAGTCGACCGGGGTAAATGAGCAGTTCTTC. Amino acid sequence: CAISESTGVNEQFF.

The genes are TRBV9 and TRBJ1-1; 8 bases are shared with TRBD1. CDR3 length: 13 residues. CDR1 and CDR2 (germline): SGDLS, YYNGEE. The junction had 6 bases not matched to a gene; V was cut back by 4 bases and J by 7 bases. CDR3 sequence reads: CASSPRDRSEAFF. The CDR3 DNA follows: TGTGCCAGCAGCCCCCGGGACAGGAGTGAAGCTTTCTTT.

This chain connects TRBV19 to TRBJ2-2; TRBD2 aligns across 11 bases. Per the germline V gene, CDR1 is LNHDA and CDR2 is SQIVND (reference sequence). The CDR3 runs 16 residues. Losses at the gene ends were 5 bases for V and 8 bases for J; bases not matched to a gene: 10. Here the CDR3 reads CASSAYSGRAAGELFF. The DNA of the CDR3 is TGTGCCAGTAGTGCATATAGCGGGAGGGCCGCGGGGGAGCTGTTTTTT.

The rearrangement uses TRBV3-1 (or the pseudogene TRBV3-2) and TRBJ2-1; D unclear. The CDR3 is 14 amino acids. Trimming left V 4 bases short and J 8 bases short, with 15 bases between. Per the germline V gene, CDR1 is LGHDT and CDR2 is YNNKEL (reference sequence). This CDR3 reads CASSPRVYRDEQFF. CDR3 sequence (DNA): TGTGCCAGCAGCCCTCGGGTCTATAGAGATGAGCAGTTCTTC.

V usage is TRBV29-1 and J usage is TRBJ2-6; D is undetermined. This CDR3 spans 17 amino acids. Germline V gene data show CDR1 as SQVTM and CDR2 as ANQGSEA. Trimming took 1 base from V and 0 from J, leaving 13 bases between them. CDR3 nucleotide sequence: TGCAGCGTTGAAGGGTGGGCAGATCTCTCTGGGGCCAACGTCCTGACTTTC. Amino acid sequence: CSVEGWADLSGANVLTF. Drawing the rest from reference TRBV29-1 and TRBJ2-6, the complete variable domain is SAVISQKPSRDICQRGTSLTIQCQVDSQVTMMFWYRQQPGQSLTLIATANQGSEATYESGFVIDKFPISRPNLTFSTLTVSNMSPEDSSIYLCSVEGWADLSGANVLTFGAGSRLTVL.

The chain uses TRBV7-3 and TRBJ2-3; TRBD1 might be the D (5 bases). V dropped 2 bases and J dropped 3 bases, with 9 bases sitting between them. Germline V CDR1 and CDR2: SGHTA, FQGTGA. The CDR3 is 14 residues long. The DNA for the CDR3 is TGTGCCAGCAGCTTAGCCCAGGGAACAGATACGCAGTATTTT. Amino acid sequence: CASSLAQGTDTQYF.

This chain links TRBV3-1 (or the pseudogene TRBV3-2) with TRBJ2-3; TRBD2 matches 10 bases. Germline assignment: CDR1 LGHDT and CDR2 YNNKEL (reference sequence). V was clipped by 0 bases and J by 6 bases; unmatched bases: 18. This CDR3 has 20 residues. This chain's CDR3 is CASSQDLGGSGRTPQDTQYF. DNA for the CDR3: TGTGCCAGCAGCCAAGATCTAGGGGGTAGCGGGAGGACCCCACAGGATACGCAGTATTTT.

The chain carries TRBV6-5 and TRBJ2-2, with a tentative D call TRBD1 (5 bases). V was trimmed by 7 bases and J by 0 bases, leaving 12 bases between them. The V gene's germline CDR1 is MNHEY and CDR2 SVGAGI. This CDR3 comprises 15 residues. The CDR3 sequence is CASMRTRSNTGELFF. The CDR3 DNA follows: TGTGCCAGCATGCGGACACGTTCGAACACCGGGGAGCTGTTTTTT.

The J gene is TRBJ1-1, the V gene TRBV19, with D perhaps matching TRBD1 (5 bases). Germline V gene lookup returns CDR1 LNHDA and CDR2 SQIVND (reference sequence). The CDR3 has 16 amino acids. Deletions cut 3 bases from V and 2 bases from J, with 16 bases between. This CDR3 is CASSIRWSRANTEAFF. The CDR3 DNA sequence: TGTGCCAGTAGTATCAGATGGAGCAGGGCAAACACTGAAGCTTTCTTT.

The chain recombines TRBV28 with TRBJ1-2; maybe TRBD1 (6 bases). Germline lookup yields CDR1 MDHEN and CDR2 SYDVKM. The CDR3 runs to 13 residues. Trimming removed 6 bases from V and 0 bases from J, with 8 bases in between. The DNA for the CDR3 is TGTGCCAGCAGGGACAGTCCTAACTATGGCTACACCTTC. Translated: CASRDSPNYGYTF.

The CDR3 protein is CASSSLFRRTSSPDTQYF. The CDR3 coding sequence is TGTGCCAGCAGTTCCCTATTCCGAAGGACTAGCAGCCCAGATACGCAGTATTTT. The chain employs TRBV27 and TRBJ2-3, with TRBD2 identical over 8 bases. Germline V CDR1 and CDR2: MNHEY, SMNVEV (reference sequence). V shed 4 bases and J 4 bases; nucleotides not matched to a gene: 16. The CDR3 has 18 residues.

This sequence joins TRBV28 and TRBJ1-5, with a possible D match to TRBD1 (6 bases). The CDR3 sequence is 15 residues long. CDR1 and CDR2 from the germline V gene are MDHEN and SYDVKM. V lost 5 bases to trimming and J lost 7 bases, with 18 bases between them. CDR3 in amino acids: CASSPAQGSLQPQHF. The CDR3 DNA reads as TGTGCCAGCAGTCCGGCACAGGGTTCGCTCCAGCCCCAGCATTTT.

Regarding this clone: An end of the junction differs from the germline gene, which may be a read error. The V and J genes are TRBV7-6 and TRBJ1-1; maybe TRBD1 (5 bases). CDR1 and CDR2 (germline): SGHVS, FNYEAQ. The CDR3 has 16 residues. In DNA form, the CDR3 reads TGTGCCAGCAGCTTAGGGGCCGGGGGTCTGAACAGTGAAGCTTTCTTT. Protein sequence: CASSLGAGGLNSEAFF. The full variable domain, with the rest looked up from reference TRBV7-6 and TRBJ1-1, is GAGVSQSPRYKVTKRGQDVALRCDPISGHVSLYWYRQALGQGPEFLTYFNYEAQQDKSGLPNDRFSAERPEGSISTLTIQRTEQRDSAMYRCASSLGAGGLNSEAFFGQGTRLTVV.

This chain links TRBV18 with TRBJ1-2; possibly TRBD1 for D (6 bases). The CDR3 has 15 amino acids. V lost 2 bases to trimming and J lost 3 bases, with 13 bases between them. Germline V lookup: CDR1 KGHSH, CDR2 LQKENI. This CDR3 reads CASSPWAGDDYGYTF. The CDR3 nucleotides are TGTGCCAGCTCACCATGGGCAGGGGATGACTATGGCTACACCTTC.

This clone has a single count. The chain uses TRBV4-1 and TRBJ2-2; D is unclear. This CDR3 has 15 amino acids. The V and J ends lost 0 bases and 8 bases respectively, with 13 bases between them. Looked up from germline, CDR1 is MGHRA and CDR2 is YSYEKL. CDR3 region: CASSQDPPAGGELFF. CDR3 DNA sequence: TGCGCCAGCAGCCAAGATCCTCCTGCCGGGGGGGAGCTGTTTTTT.